The clone carrying this TCR beta chain turned up a few times. These data are taken from a study of blood T cell repertoires in COVID-19. Study at large: The United States, Italy and Spain were the sources of the acute and convalescent COVID-19 samples.

As processed by the authors: The authors estimated nucleated cell counts from reference gene primer amplification. Some clones are missing from TCRdb's copy, which holds only in-frame ones; the method was immunoSEQ multiplex PCR. V, J and clone size derive from that table, while D and trimming were established from the DNA sequence. The sample holds approximately 30,000 clones, 90% seen once. Trimming removed 5 bases at V and 10 bases at J, with 14 bases between. This CDR3 has 12 amino acids. CDR1 and CDR2 from the germline V gene are SNHLY and FYNNEI. The genes are TRBV2 and TRBJ1-1; D is possibly TRBD1 (5 bases). The sample comprised peripheral blood. The receptor was derived from a man between 65 and 85 years old with active or convalescent COVID-19. In nucleotides, the CDR3 is TGTGCCAGCAGTCTTCCGCCCGGGGGAGCTTTCTTT. The encoded protein is CASSLPPGGAFF. Based on the CDR3 plus reference TRBV2 and TRBJ1-1, the full variable domain is EPEVTQTPSHQVTQMGQEVILRCVPISNHLYFYWYRQILGQKVEFLVSFYNNEISEKSEIFDDQFSVERPDGSNFTLKIRSTKLEDSAMYFCASSLPPGGAFFGQGTRLTVV.